A single sample gave rise to the 18 T cell receptor beta chains below, sequenced in a study of blood T cells in healthy people across ages. With a J-beta primer mix and a sample-barcoded 5' primer, a second PCR ran 7 to 11 cycles. TCRdb used MiXCR to reprocess the 5' RACE reads, holding one entry per CDR3 protein. In the table there are hundreds of thousands of distinct CDR3 sequences, roughly 44% of which are singletons. What was sequenced was blood. These receptors originate from a man aged 55-75 years in good health.

CDR3 sequence reads: CASSEEGSKAFF. CDR3 coding DNA: TGTGCCAGCAGTGAAGAAGGGTCCAAAGCTTTCTTT. The V gene is TRBV25-1, the J gene TRBJ1-1; D not resolved. The CDR3 has 12 residues. Germline V gene lookup returns CDR1 MGHDK and CDR2 SYGVNS. The V end was cut by 2 bases, the J end by 9 bases, with 10 bases between.

The J gene is TRBJ1-3, the V gene TRBV28; the D gene is possibly TRBD1 (5 bases). CDR1 MDHEN and CDR2 SYDVKM come from the germline V gene. V gave up 3 bases and J gave up 4 bases, with 28 bases separating them. The CDR3 has 20 amino acids. CDR3 sequence: CASSFFVEPGVSYGGNTIYF. CDR3 DNA sequence: TGTGCCAGCAGTTTCTTCGTCGAACCGGGGGTGAGTTATGGGGGAAACACCATATATTTT.

V gene TRBV12-3 or TRBV12-4 combines with J gene TRBJ1-6; perhaps TRBD1 as D (5 bases). This CDR3 comprises 14 residues. V shed 4 bases and J shed 1 base, with 5 bases lying between them. The CDR3 here is CASSSGSYNSPLHF. CDR3 coding DNA: TGTGCCAGCAGTTCAGGGTCCTATAATTCACCCCTCCACTTT.

Notes on this clonotype: The junction and the germline gene differ at one end; a read error may be behind it. V usage is TRBV14 and J usage is TRBJ1-2; D not resolved. Germline-derived CDR1 and CDR2 are SGHDN and FVKESK. The CDR3 has 14 amino acids. CDR3 sequence: CTSSQDFGVGGYTF. The CDR3 nucleotides read TGTACCAGCAGCCAAGATTTCGGGGTAGGAGGCTACACCTTC.

This clonotype has more than one count but fewer than ten. CDR3 in amino acids: CAISLQGTYNSPLHF. The CDR3 DNA sequence: TGTGCCATCAGCCTACAGGGGACCTATAATTCACCCCTCCACTTT. The chain links TRBV10-3 to TRBJ1-6, with 7 bases that match TRBD1. This CDR3 is built from 15 residues. V trimming: 6 bases; J trimming: 2 bases; junction bases outside the gene matches: 4. Germline V gene lookup returns CDR1 ENHRY and CDR2 SYGVKD.

The chain is built from TRBV30 and TRBJ1-1, with 7 bases aligning to TRBD1. The CDR3 is 12 residues long. Germline assignment: CDR1 GTSNPN and CDR2 SVGIG (reference sequence). Trimming removed 7 bases from V and 1 base from J; junction bases left unmatched: 3. The chain's CDR3 is CAFGTANTEAFF. In DNA, the CDR3 is TGTGCCTTCGGGACAGCGAACACTGAAGCTTTCTTT.

This clonotype occurred a few times. This chain uses TRBV27 with TRBJ2-2; 10 positions match TRBD1. The CDR3 covers 15 residues. Germline assignment: CDR1 MNHEY and CDR2 SMNVEV (reference sequence). V lost 7 bases and J lost 4; bases outside the gene matches: 6. The DNA for the CDR3 is TGTGCCAGCACCAAGGGACAGGGGATCACCGGGGAGCTGTTTTTT. Translated: CASTKGQGITGELFF.

The sample holds many counts of this clonotype. J is TRBJ2-3 and V is TRBV12-3 or TRBV12-4; TRBD1 aligns across 7 bases. This CDR3 contains 14 residues. The V segment lost 3 bases and the J segment 0 bases; nucleotides outside the gene matches: 0. As DNA, the CDR3 is TGTGCCAGCAGTTTGGACAGGAGCACAGATACGCAGTATTTT. It translates to CASSLDRSTDTQYF.

V gene TRBV12-5 combines with J gene TRBJ1-2; weak D call: TRBD1 (5 bases). Trimming removed 1 base from V and 6 bases from J, with 6 bases in between. Germline CDR1 reads LGHNT; CDR2 reads FRNRAP. The CDR3 totals 12 residues. CDR3 nucleotide sequence: TGTGCTAGTGGTTTGGGGACACATGGCTACACCTTC. Protein product: CASGLGTHGYTF.

The CDR3 DNA reads TGCAGTGCTAGAGAATCGGGGGGGGAACAAGAGACCCAGTACTTC. It specifies CSARESGGEQETQYF. The chain employs TRBV20-1 and TRBJ2-5, with TRBD2 matching 8 bases. Germline V CDR1 and CDR2: DFQATT, SNEGSKA (reference sequence). Trimming took 0 bases from V and 2 from J; bases not matched to a gene: 5. The CDR3 runs 15 residues.

The chain links TRBV15 to TRBJ2-2, with 7 bases aligning to TRBD1. Per the germline V gene, CDR1 is LNHNV and CDR2 is YYDKDF (reference sequence). The CDR3 is made up of 18 amino acids. Trimming at V came to 0 bases and at J to 2 bases, leaving 9 bases not matched to a gene. CDR3 amino acids: CATSRDLPGQPNTGELFF. DNA of the CDR3: TGTGCCACCAGCAGAGACTTGCCGGGACAGCCAAACACCGGGGAGCTGTTTTTT.

For this clonotype: A far larger clone is just one base off, so this is likely a read error. This chain joins TRBV12-3 or TRBV12-4 and TRBJ2-7; D not certain. This CDR3 is 12 amino acids long. The DNA for the CDR3 is TGTGCCAGCAGTTTAGGTCCCTACGGGCAGTACTTC. Translation: CASSLGPYGQYF.

This sequence joins TRBV30 and TRBJ1-4; TRBD1 might be the D (5 bases). The germline CDR1 and CDR2 sequences are GTSNPN and SVGIG (reference sequence). The CDR3 is 13 residues long. V was clipped by 5 bases and J by 7 bases, with 14 bases between them. The CDR3 bases are TGTGCCTGGGGGAGAGACAGAAGTGAAAAACTGTTTTTT. As protein: CAWGRDRSEKLFF.

The chain combines TRBV7-8 with TRBJ2-5; D is perhaps TRBD2 (5 bases). Between the trimmed V and J ends, which lost 5 bases and 0 bases, there was a span of 10 bases. The CDR3 has 14 amino acids. Germline V gene sequence: CDR1 SGHVS, CDR2 FQNEAQ. CDR3 coding DNA: TGTGCCAGCAGCCGGGGAACTCACCAAGAGACCCAGTACTTC. Amino acids: CASSRGTHQETQYF.

The gene calls are TRBV11-3 and TRBJ2-7; 10 positions agree with TRBD1. CDR3 length: 15 amino acids. J gave up 1 base and V 3 bases, and 3 bases lay outside the gene matches. In germline, CDR1 is SGHNT, CDR2 YENEEA. The CDR3 loop reads CASSFDRGPSYEQYF. CDR3 coding DNA: TGTGCCAGCAGCTTCGACAGGGGGCCATCCTACGAGCAGTACTTC.

V usage is TRBV30 and J usage is TRBJ1-1; D possibly corresponds to TRBD1 (6 bases). The CDR3 has 15 residues. CDR1 is GTSNPN, CDR2 SVGIG, per germline (reference sequence). With 3 bases removed from V and 2 bases from J, the gap between germline ends came to 16 bases. The CDR3, as DNA: TGTGCCTGGAGAAATCAGGGGCCCCAAAACACTGAAGCTTTCTTT. This codes for CAWRNQGPQNTEAFF.

The chain joins TRBV9 to TRBJ2-5; perhaps TRBD2 as D (6 bases). Trimming shortened V by 5 bases and J by 2 bases, and 19 bases separated the two germline ends. CDR3 length: 16 amino acids. Germline V gives CDR1 SGDLS, CDR2 YYNGEE. CDR3 DNA: TGTGCCAGCAGGGCCGCGCGGGGCTCACCTCAAGAGACCCAGTACTTC. Protein sequence: CASRAARGSPQETQYF.

This clonotype was recorded a few times. The genes are TRBV29-1 and TRBJ2-1, with a possible D match to TRBD2 (6 bases). The CDR3 length is 11 residues. CDR1 and CDR2 from the germline V gene are SQVTM and ANQGSEA. The V gene lost 4 bases and the J gene lost 10 bases, with 11 bases spanning the gap. CDR3 in amino acids: CSVGGGAEQFF. The CDR3 DNA is TGCAGCGTTGGGGGCGGGGCAGAGCAGTTCTTC.